These 25 T cell receptor beta chains share one sample of origin, sequenced in a study of cytomegalovirus exposure and HLA in healthy donors. PCR amplification relied on 60 Vbeta primers (plus 13 Jbeta primers). Repertoires were generated with immunoSEQ multiplex PCR, while TCRdb's copy carries only in-frame clones and drops some. This sample has more than 95,000 clones, with more than 75% found just once. Sequenced input: PBMCs. These receptors all stem from a woman younger than 30 in good health and CMV-seropositive.

CDR3: CASFTRQGNTGELFF. In nucleotides, the CDR3 is TGTGCCAGCTTTACCCGACAGGGGAACACCGGGGAGCTGTTTTTT. V gene TRBV6-5 combines with J gene TRBJ2-2; 7 bases are a match to TRBD1. The CDR3 length is 15 residues. The trim removed 8 bases at V and 1 base at J, leaving 7 bases unmatched. The germline gives CDR1 MNHEY, CDR2 SVGAGI.

This chain links TRBV2 with TRBJ2-3; D is unclear. Germline CDR1 reads SNHLY; CDR2 reads FYNNEI. The CDR3 covers 14 residues. The ends were cut back, 4 bases at V and 6 bases at J, with 14 bases in the middle. The CDR3, as DNA: TGTGCCAGCAGTGTAGTGAAGAGCGTCGATACGCAGTATTTT. It codes for CASSVVKSVDTQYF.

This chain joins TRBV4-2 and TRBJ2-3; the match to TRBD2 covers 12 bases. This CDR3 is 17 amino acids long. Per the germline V gene, CDR1 is LGHNA and CDR2 is YNFKEQ. Trimming removed 0 bases from V and 5 bases from J; junction bases left unmatched: 6. The CDR3 DNA sequence: TGTGCCAGCAGCCAAGATCTAGCGGGAGGGCCGGGAGATACGCAGTATTTT. As protein: CASSQDLAGGPGDTQYF.

Written as DNA, the CDR3 is TGCGCCAGCAGCAACGAAGCGGGAGGGGGCACAGATACGCAGTATTTT. Its protein is CASSNEAGGGTDTQYF. The J gene is TRBJ2-3, the V gene TRBV4-1; 10 bases line up with TRBD2. The CDR3 spans 16 residues. V gave up 5 bases and J gave up 1 base; unmatched junction bases: 6. Germline CDR1 MGHRA, CDR2 YSYEKL.

The chain uses TRBV13 and TRBJ2-7; 9 bases align to TRBD1. CDR1 PRHDT and CDR2 FYEKMQ come from the germline V gene (reference sequence). J gave up 3 bases and V 0 bases, and 3 bases lay outside the gene matches. The CDR3 is 15 amino acids. The CDR3 loop reads CASSLGRTGDYEQYF. CDR3 in DNA: TGTGCCAGCAGCTTAGGCCGGACAGGGGACTACGAGCAGTACTTC.

This clone was recorded once. The V gene is TRBV30, the J gene TRBJ1-1; D is perhaps TRBD1 (5 bases). CDR1 and CDR2 from the germline V gene are GTSNPN and SVGIG (reference sequence). Trimming stripped 7 bases from V and 1 base from J, with 16 bases between. The CDR3 contains 14 residues. The CDR3: CAYSQGFWNTEAFF. The DNA for the CDR3 is TGTGCCTACAGTCAGGGATTCTGGAACACTGAAGCTTTCTTT.

The chain carries TRBV7-9 and TRBJ2-5; TRBD1 might be the D (6 bases). Per germline, CDR1 SEHNR and CDR2 FQNEAQ (reference sequence). The CDR3 contains 12 residues. The V end was cut by 5 bases, the J end by 4 bases, with 8 bases between. Here the CDR3 reads CASSRTAETQYF. CDR3 DNA sequence: TGTGCCAGCAGCCGGACAGCAGAGACCCAGTACTTC.

The genes are TRBV5-6 and TRBJ2-7; D is possibly TRBD1 (6 bases). V was clipped by 2 bases and J by 3 bases, with 9 bases between them. Per germline, CDR1 SGHDT and CDR2 YYEEEE. The CDR3 extends over 13 amino acids. The CDR3 DNA reads as TGTGCCAGCAGCTTTACAGGGTTCTACGAGCAGTACTTC. Residues: CASSFTGFYEQYF.

This rearrangement joins TRBV11-1 to TRBJ2-5, with 7 positions matching TRBD1. J was trimmed by 5 bases and V by 5 bases; bases with no gene match: 5. Germline V gene lookup returns CDR1 SGHAT and CDR2 FQDESV (reference sequence). This CDR3 comprises 13 residues. The CDR3 coding sequence is TGTGCCAGCAGCCTGACAGGGTTTGAGACCCAGTACTTC. Translating gives CASSLTGFETQYF.

This clone was picked up one time. The CDR3 is CASSEEYGRPAQVTQYF. CDR3 sequence (DNA): TGTGCCAGCAGTGAAGAATACGGGAGGCCAGCGCAGGTTACGCAGTATTTT. The rearrangement links TRBV2 to TRBJ2-3; 7 bases map to TRBD2. The germline CDR1 and CDR2 sequences are SNHLY and FYNNEI. With V trimmed by 1 base and J by 8 bases, 15 bases remained unmatched. CDR3 length: 17 amino acids.

V is TRBV30 and J is TRBJ2-7; TRBD2 matches at 8 bases. Germline loops: CDR1 GTSNPN, CDR2 SVGIG (reference sequence). The CDR3 length is 17 residues. After removal of 5 bases from V and 1 base from J, the junction contained 16 bases not matched to a gene. The CDR3 region is CAWVLGSLAGPSYEQYF. DNA for the CDR3: TGTGCCTGGGTCCTTGGGTCCCTAGCGGGCCCTTCCTACGAGCAGTACTTC.

This clone was counted between two and nine times. V usage is TRBV28 and J usage is TRBJ1-1; D may be TRBD1 (6 bases). From germline, CDR1 is MDHEN and CDR2 SYDVKM. V lost 5 bases to trimming and J lost 1 base, with 14 bases between them. The CDR3 has 15 amino acids. CDR3 sequence reads: CASSTGGHKNTEAFF. Written as DNA, the CDR3 is TGTGCCAGCAGTACGGGGGGACACAAGAACACTGAAGCTTTCTTT.

V gene TRBV5-3 combines with J gene TRBJ2-5, with a tentative D call TRBD1 (6 bases). TRBV5-3 is labeled an ORF, and its function is uncertain. CDR3 length: 16 residues. V lost 4 bases, J lost 0 bases, and 16 bases lay in between. Written as DNA, the CDR3 is TGTGCCAGAAGCCCCACCGGGACAAAGTACCAAGAGACCCAGTACTTC. Translation gives CARSPTGTKYQETQYF.

The chain links TRBV7-6 to TRBJ2-2; 7 nucleotides agree with TRBD1. The CDR3 covers 16 residues. Germline V gene lookup returns CDR1 SGHVS and CDR2 FNYEAQ. V shed 2 bases, J shed 2 bases, and the junction held 5 bases outside the gene matches. CDR3 DNA sequence: TGTGCCAGCAGCTTAACCGGGACAGATAACACCGGGGAGCTGTTTTTT. Protein sequence: CASSLTGTDNTGELFF.

V gene TRBV6-1 combines with J gene TRBJ2-1, with D uncertain. Trimming cost V 5 bases and J 4 bases, with 12 bases left between them. From germline, CDR1 is MNHNS and CDR2 SASEGT. There are 14 residues in the CDR3. CDR3 region: CASSPVGLYNEQFF. In DNA, the CDR3 is TGTGCCAGCAGTCCCGTTGGGCTGTACAATGAGCAGTTCTTC.

The CDR3: CASSPTRSDTQYF. The CDR3 DNA reads TGTGCCAGCTCACCCACCCGGAGCGATACGCAGTATTTT. The chain has TRBV18 and TRBJ2-3, with D uncertain. The CDR3 length is 13 residues. The V gene's germline CDR1 is KGHSH and CDR2 LQKENI. V dropped 3 bases and J dropped 6 bases, with 10 bases sitting between them.

V gene TRBV28 combines with J gene TRBJ2-5; the match to TRBD2 covers 7 bases. The CDR3 extends over 12 amino acids. CDR1 is MDHEN and CDR2 is SYDVKM in the germline V gene. Unmatched junction bases numbered 2, after V lost 6 bases and J lost 4 bases. The CDR3 nucleotides are TGTGCCAGCAGCGGGGGGTTAGAGACCCAGTACTTC. Encoded protein: CASSGGLETQYF. Drawing the rest from reference TRBV28 and TRBJ2-5, the complete variable domain is DVKVTQSSRYLVKRTGEKVFLECVQDMDHENMFWYRQDPGLGLRLIYFSYDVKMKEKGDIPEGYSVSREKKERFSLILESASTNQTSMYLCASSGGLETQYFGPGTRLLVL.

This clone was seen only once. This chain joins TRBV5-1 and TRBJ2-7; D is unresolved. Germline V CDR1 and CDR2: SGHRS, YFSETQ. Trimming took 5 bases from V and 0 from J, leaving 12 bases between them. The CDR3 loop spans 14 amino acids. In nucleotides, the CDR3 is TGCGCCAGCAGTAGCCGCGGAGACTCCTACGAGCAGTACTTC. Encoded protein: CASSSRGDSYEQYF.

V and J are TRBV7-9 and TRBJ1-4; TRBD1 aligns across 8 bases. The CDR3 runs 14 residues. Losses at the gene ends were 4 bases for V and 6 bases for J; bases not matched to a gene: 4. The germline gives CDR1 SEHNR, CDR2 FQNEAQ (reference sequence). CDR3 protein: CASSWTGPDEKLFF. The CDR3, as DNA: TGTGCCAGCAGCTGGACAGGGCCCGATGAAAAACTGTTTTTT.

The chain carries TRBV18 and TRBJ2-3; 7 bases are shared with TRBD2. V was pared by 3 bases and J by 3 bases, with 6 bases of the junction left unmatched. The CDR3 length is 15 residues. Germline V gives CDR1 KGHSH, CDR2 LQKENI. The CDR3 DNA follows: TGTGCCAGCTCACCGACGGCGGGAGAAACAGATACGCAGTATTTT. Translating it yields CASSPTAGETDTQYF.

V and J are TRBV10-2 and TRBJ2-7; D is perhaps TRBD2 (6 bases). Trimming removed 4 bases from V and 1 base from J, with 23 bases in between. The CDR3 consists of 18 residues. Germline CDR1 WSHSY, CDR2 SAAADI. CDR3 residues: CASSVLTGAGFRSYEQYF. In DNA, the CDR3 is TGCGCCAGCAGTGTACTAACGGGTGCGGGGTTCCGATCCTACGAGCAGTACTTC.

In its sample, this clone was seen a few times. The V and J genes are TRBV7-6 and TRBJ2-7, with TRBD2 identical over 8 bases. The ends lost 5 bases at V and 5 bases at J; junction bases unmatched: 11. This CDR3 contains 15 residues. The germline V gene has CDR1 SGHVS and CDR2 FNYEAQ. The CDR3 reads CASSQGLATRDEQYF. The CDR3 DNA follows: TGTGCCAGCAGCCAAGGACTAGCAACCCGGGACGAGCAGTACTTC.

The chain has TRBV11-2 and TRBJ2-1, with a possible D match to TRBD2 (6 bases). V was shortened by 0 bases and J by 4 bases, with 10 bases between the two germline ends. CDR1 is SGHAT, CDR2 FQNNGV, per germline. The CDR3 totals 15 residues. CDR3 nucleotides: TGTGCCAGCAGCTTAGATGGCGGGATTTACAATGAGCAGTTCTTC. Encoded protein: CASSLDGGIYNEQFF.

The chain carries TRBV5-6 and TRBJ2-5, with 9 bases that match TRBD2. The tail of the sequence fits TRBJ2-7 better, so the J call may be wrong. The CDR3 length is 15 residues. Germline V gives CDR1 SGHDT, CDR2 YYEEEE. The CDR3 is CASTFGYSGSNEQYF. The DNA for the CDR3 is TGTGCCAGCACCTTTGGTTATAGCGGGAGCAACGAGCAGTACTTC.

V gene TRBV2 combines with J gene TRBJ1-4; D gene uncertain. CDR3 length equals 13 residues. The germline CDR1 and CDR2 sequences are SNHLY and FYNNEI. Between the trimmed V and J ends, which lost 8 bases and 8 bases, there was a span of 15 bases. CDR3: CASFSDLNEKLFF. CDR3 coding DNA: TGTGCCAGCTTTAGCGACCTTAACGAAAAACTGTTTTTT.